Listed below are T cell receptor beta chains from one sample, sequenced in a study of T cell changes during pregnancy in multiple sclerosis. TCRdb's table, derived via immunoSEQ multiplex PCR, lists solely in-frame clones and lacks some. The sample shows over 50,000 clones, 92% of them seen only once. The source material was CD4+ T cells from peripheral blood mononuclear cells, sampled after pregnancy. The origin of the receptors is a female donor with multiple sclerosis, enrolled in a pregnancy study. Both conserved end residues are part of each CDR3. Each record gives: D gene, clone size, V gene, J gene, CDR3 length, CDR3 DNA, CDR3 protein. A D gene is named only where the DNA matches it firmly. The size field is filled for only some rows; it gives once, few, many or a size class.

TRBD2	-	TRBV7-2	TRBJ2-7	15	TGTGCCAGCAGCCCTGCGGGGACTAGCCCTTACGAGCAGTACTTC	CASSPAGTSPYEQYF
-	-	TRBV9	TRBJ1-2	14	TGTGCCAGCAGCCCCTGGGGGGACGACTATGGCTACACCTTC	CASSPWGDDYGYTF
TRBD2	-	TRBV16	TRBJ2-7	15	TGTGCCAGCAGCCCGCGTTCCAGCGGGAGTGCCGAGCAGTACTTC	CASSPRSSGSAEQYF
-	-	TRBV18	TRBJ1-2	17	TGTGCCAGCTCACCAAGGAATCGACAGGTTTTTAACTATGGCTACACCTTC	CASSPRNRQVFNYGYTF
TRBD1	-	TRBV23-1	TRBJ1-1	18	TGCGCCAGCAGTCTTGAGGGGGACAGGGTTACCCAAAACACTGAAGCTTTCTTT	CASSLEGDRVTQNTEAFF
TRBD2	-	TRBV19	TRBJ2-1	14	TGTGCCAGTAGTCTAGGGACTAGCTTAGATGAGCAGTTCTTC	CASSLGTSLDEQFF
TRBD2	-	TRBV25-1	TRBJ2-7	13	TGTGCCAGCACGCGGGGGGGGCCCTACGAGCAGTACTTC	CASTRGGPYEQYF
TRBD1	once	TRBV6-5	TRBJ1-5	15	TGTGCCAGCAGTTACGGGACAGATAGCAATCAGCCCCAGCATTTT	CASSYGTDSNQPQHF
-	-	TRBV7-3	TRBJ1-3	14	TGTGCCAGCAGCTTCGGAGGCTCTGGAAACACCATATATTTT	CASSFGGSGNTIYF
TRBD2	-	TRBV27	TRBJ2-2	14	TGTGCCAGCAGTCCCTGGACTAGCCCCGGGGAGCTGTTTTTT	CASSPWTSPGELFF
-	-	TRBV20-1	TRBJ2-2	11	TGCAGTGCTAGAAGGACAGGGGAGCTGTTTTTT	CSARRTGELFF
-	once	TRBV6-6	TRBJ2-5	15	TGTGCCAGCAGTTCCGGGGGAATTGGGTCGGAGACCCAGTACTTC	CASSSGGIGSETQYF
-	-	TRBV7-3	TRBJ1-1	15	TGTGCCAGCAGCTCGCCGGAACTGGGGCATCCTGAAGCTTTCTTT	CASSSPELGHPEAFF
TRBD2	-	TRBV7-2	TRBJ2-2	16	TGTGCCAGCAGCTCCGGACTAGCGGGAGTCACCGGGGAGCTGTTTTTT	CASSSGLAGVTGELFF
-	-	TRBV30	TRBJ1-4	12	TGTGCCTGGAGTAATAATAATGAAAAACTGTTTTTT	CAWSNNNEKLFF
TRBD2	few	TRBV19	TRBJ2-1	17	TGTGCCAGTAGTATAGGGGCCCGACTAGCGGGGAAGCATGAGCAGTTCTTC	CASSIGARLAGKHEQFF
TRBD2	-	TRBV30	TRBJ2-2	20	TGTGCCTGGAGTTCCCCGGTAGGACTAGCGGGATTATCGGGCACCGGGGAGCTGTTTTTT	CAWSSPVGLAGLSGTGELFF
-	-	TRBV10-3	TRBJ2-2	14	TGTGCCATCAGTTCGACTACTCTCCCCGGGGAGCTGTTTTTT	CAISSTTLPGELFF
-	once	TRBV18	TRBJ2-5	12	TGTGCCAGCTCACCACCCACTGAGACCCAGTACTTC	CASSPPTETQYF
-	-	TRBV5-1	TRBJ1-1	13	TGCGCCAGCAGCTTGACGGTTACCACTGAAGCTTTCTTT	CASSLTVTTEAFF
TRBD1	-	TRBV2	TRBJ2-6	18	TGTGCCAGCAGTGAACTGACAGGGTTTATGTCTGGGGCCAACGTCCTGACTTTC	CASSELTGFMSGANVLTF
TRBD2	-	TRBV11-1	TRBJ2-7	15	TGTGCCAGCAGCTCTGCGGGTAGCGGGAGTTACGAGCAGTACTTC	CASSSAGSGSYEQYF
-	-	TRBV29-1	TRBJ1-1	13	TGCAGCGTTGCCTCCCAGGGAGGGACTGAAGCTTTCTTT	CSVASQGGTEAFF
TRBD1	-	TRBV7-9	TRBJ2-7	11	TGTGCCAGCAGCCAGGGACAGGGGGCAGAGTTC	CASSQGQGAEF
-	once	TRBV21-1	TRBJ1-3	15	TGTGCCAGCAGCACCGAACAGGGGGCTGGAAACACCATATATTTT	CASSTEQGAGNTIYF
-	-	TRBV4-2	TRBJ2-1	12	TGTGCCAGCAGCCAAGATATCGATGAGCAGTTCTTC	CASSQDIDEQFF